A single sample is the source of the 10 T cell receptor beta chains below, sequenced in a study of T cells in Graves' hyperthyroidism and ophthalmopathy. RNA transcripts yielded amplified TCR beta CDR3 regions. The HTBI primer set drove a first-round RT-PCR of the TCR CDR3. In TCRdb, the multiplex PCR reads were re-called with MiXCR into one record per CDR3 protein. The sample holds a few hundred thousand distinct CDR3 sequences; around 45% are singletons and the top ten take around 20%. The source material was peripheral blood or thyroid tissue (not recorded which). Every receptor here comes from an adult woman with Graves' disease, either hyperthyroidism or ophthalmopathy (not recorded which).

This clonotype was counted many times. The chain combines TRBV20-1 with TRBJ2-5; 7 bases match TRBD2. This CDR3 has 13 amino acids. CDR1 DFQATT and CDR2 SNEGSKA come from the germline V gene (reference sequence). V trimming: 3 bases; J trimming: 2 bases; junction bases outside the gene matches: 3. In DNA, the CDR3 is TGCAGTGCTAGCGGTAGCGGGCAAGAGACCCAGTACTTC. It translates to CSASGSGQETQYF.

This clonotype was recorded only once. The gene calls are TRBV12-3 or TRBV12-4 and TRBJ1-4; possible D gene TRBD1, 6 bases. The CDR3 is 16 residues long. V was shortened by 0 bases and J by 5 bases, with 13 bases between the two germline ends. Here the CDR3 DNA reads TGTGCCAGCAGTTTAGCAACAGGGCGGTTAAATGAAAAACTGTTTTTT. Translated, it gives CASSLATGRLNEKLFF.

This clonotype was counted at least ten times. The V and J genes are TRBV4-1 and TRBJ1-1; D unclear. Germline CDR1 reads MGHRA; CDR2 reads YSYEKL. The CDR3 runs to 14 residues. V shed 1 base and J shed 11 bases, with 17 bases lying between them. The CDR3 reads CASSQGDSIYGAFF. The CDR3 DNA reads TGCGCCAGCAGCCAAGGGGATAGTATTTACGGGGCTTTCTTT.

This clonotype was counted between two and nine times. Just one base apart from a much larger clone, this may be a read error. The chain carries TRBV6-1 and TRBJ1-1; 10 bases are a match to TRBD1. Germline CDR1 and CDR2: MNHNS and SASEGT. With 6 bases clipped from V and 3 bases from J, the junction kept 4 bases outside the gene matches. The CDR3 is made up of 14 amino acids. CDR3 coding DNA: TGTGCCAGCAGAAGACAGGGGGCGGACACTGAAGCTTTCTTT. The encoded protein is CASRRQGADTEAFF.

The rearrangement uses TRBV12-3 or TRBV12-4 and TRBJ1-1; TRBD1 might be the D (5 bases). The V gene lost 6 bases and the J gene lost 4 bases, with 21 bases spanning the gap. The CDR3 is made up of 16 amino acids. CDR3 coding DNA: TGTGCCAGCAGCACCCCCTATGGCAGGGCTTGCACTGAAGCTTTCTTT. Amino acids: CASSTPYGRACTEAFF.

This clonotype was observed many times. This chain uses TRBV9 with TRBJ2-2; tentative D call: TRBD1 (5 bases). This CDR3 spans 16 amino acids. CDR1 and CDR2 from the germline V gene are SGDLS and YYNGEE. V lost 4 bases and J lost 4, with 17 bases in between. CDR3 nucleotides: TGTGCCAGCAGCCACGACAGAACCAAATTCACCGGGGAGCTGTTTTTT. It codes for CASSHDRTKFTGELFF.

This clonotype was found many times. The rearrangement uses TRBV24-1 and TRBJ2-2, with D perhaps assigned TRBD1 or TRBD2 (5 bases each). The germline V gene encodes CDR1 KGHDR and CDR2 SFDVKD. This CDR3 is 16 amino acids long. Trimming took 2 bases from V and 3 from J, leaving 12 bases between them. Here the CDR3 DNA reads TGTGCCACCAGTGATTCCCGGAGAGGGGACACCGGGGAGCTGTTTTTT. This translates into CATSDSRRGDTGELFF.

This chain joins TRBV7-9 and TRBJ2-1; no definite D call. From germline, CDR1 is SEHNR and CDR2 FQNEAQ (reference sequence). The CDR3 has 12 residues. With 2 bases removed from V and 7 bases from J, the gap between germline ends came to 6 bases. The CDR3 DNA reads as TGTGCCAGCAGCTTATCGGGTAATGAGCAGTTCTTC. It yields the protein CASSLSGNEQFF.

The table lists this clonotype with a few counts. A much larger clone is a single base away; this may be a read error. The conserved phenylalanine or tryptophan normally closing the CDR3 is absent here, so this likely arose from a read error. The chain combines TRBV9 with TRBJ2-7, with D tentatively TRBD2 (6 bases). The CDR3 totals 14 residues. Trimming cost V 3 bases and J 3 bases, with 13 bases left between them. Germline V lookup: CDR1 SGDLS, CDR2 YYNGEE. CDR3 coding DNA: TGTGCCAGCAGCGCCGATAGCGGAAACTACGAGCAGTACCTC. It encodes CASSADSGNYEQYL.

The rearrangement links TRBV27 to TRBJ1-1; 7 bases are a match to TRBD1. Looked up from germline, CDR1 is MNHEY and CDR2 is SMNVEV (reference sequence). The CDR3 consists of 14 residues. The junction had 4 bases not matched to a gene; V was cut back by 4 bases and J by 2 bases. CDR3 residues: CASSSGQVNTEAFF. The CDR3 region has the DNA TGTGCCAGCAGTTCCGGACAGGTCAACACTGAAGCTTTCTTT.